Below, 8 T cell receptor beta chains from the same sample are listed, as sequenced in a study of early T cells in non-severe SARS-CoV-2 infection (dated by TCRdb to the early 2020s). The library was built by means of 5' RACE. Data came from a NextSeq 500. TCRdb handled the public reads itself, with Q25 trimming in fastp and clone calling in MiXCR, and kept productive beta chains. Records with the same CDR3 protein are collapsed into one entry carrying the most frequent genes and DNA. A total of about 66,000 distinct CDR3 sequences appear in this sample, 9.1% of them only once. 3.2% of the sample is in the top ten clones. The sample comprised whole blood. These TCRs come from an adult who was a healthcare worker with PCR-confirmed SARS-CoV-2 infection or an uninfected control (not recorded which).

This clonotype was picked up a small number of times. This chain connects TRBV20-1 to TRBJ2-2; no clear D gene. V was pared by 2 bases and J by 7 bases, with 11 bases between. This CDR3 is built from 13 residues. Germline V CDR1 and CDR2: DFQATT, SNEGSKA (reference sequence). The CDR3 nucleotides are TGCAGTGCTAGATCCCGAACACACGGGGAGCTGTTTTTT. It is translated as CSARSRTHGELFF.

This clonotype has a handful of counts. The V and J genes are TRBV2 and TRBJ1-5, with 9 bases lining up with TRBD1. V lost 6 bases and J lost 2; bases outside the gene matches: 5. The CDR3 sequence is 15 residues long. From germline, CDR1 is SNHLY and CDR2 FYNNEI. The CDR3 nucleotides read TGTGCCAGCAGGGGTACAGGGGGCGGCAATCAGCCCCAGCATTTT. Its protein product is CASRGTGGGNQPQHF.

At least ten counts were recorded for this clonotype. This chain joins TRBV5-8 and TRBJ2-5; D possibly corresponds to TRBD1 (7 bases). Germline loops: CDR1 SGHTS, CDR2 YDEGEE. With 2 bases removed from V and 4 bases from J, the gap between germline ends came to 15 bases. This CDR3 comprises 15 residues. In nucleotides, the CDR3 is TGTGCCAGCAGCTTAAGGGGGCGGGGAGGAGAGACCCAGTACTTC. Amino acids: CASSLRGRGGETQYF.

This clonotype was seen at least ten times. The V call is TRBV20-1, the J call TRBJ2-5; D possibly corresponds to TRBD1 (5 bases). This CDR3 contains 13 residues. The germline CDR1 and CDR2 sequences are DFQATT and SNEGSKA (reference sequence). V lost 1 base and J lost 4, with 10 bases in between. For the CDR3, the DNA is TGCAGTGCTAGAGGGTCAGGGCGAGAGACCCAGTACTTC. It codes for CSARGSGRETQYF.

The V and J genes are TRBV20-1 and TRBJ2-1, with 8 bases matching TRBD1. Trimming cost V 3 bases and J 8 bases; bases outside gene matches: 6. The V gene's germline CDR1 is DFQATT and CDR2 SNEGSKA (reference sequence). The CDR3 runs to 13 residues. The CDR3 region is CSARGQVIDEQFF. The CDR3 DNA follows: TGCAGTGCTAGGGGACAGGTGATCGATGAGCAGTTCTTC.

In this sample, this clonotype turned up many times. As DNA, the CDR3 is TGTGCCAGCTCACCACTTATGGGACAGGGGGCCTACGAGCAGTACTTC. This codes for CASSPLMGQGAYEQYF. This sequence joins TRBV18 and TRBJ2-7, with 11 bases identical to TRBD1. V shed 1 base, J shed 2 bases, and the junction held 4 bases outside the gene matches. The germline V gene encodes CDR1 KGHSH and CDR2 LQKENI. The CDR3 has 16 residues.

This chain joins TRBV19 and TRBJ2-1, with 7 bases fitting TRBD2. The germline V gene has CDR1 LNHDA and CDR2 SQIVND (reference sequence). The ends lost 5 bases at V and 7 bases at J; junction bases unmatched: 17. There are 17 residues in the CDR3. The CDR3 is CASSPTSSSGMRNEQFF. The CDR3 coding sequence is TGTGCCAGTAGTCCAACCTCTTCGAGCGGGATGAGAAATGAGCAGTTCTTC. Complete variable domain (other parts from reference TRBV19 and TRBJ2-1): DGGITQSPKYLFRKEGQNVTLSCEQNLNHDAMYWYRQDPGQGLRLIYYSQIVNDFQKGDIAEGYSVSREKKESFPLTVTSAQKNPTAFYLCASSPTSSSGMRNEQFFGPGTRLTVL.

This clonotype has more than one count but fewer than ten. The CDR3 here is CSAREWGRGSYEQYF. Written as DNA, the CDR3 is TGCAGTGCTAGAGAGTGGGGCAGGGGTTCCTACGAGCAGTACTTC. The rearrangement links TRBV20-1 to TRBJ2-7, with a weak D call TRBD1 (6 bases). This CDR3 has 15 residues. V dropped 0 bases and J dropped 1 base, with 13 bases sitting between them. The germline V gene encodes CDR1 DFQATT and CDR2 SNEGSKA (reference sequence).